This entry features one TCR beta chain sequence. The antigen is undetermined. This sample was included in a study of long-term antiretroviral therapy in people with HIV. Findings and limits, study-wide: Clones with expansion before ART led the repertoire at all time points.

Runs used v3.0 of the immunoSEQ assay and were done at survey level. Sequenced by immunoSEQ multiplex PCR; TCRdb stores in-frame clones only, minus some. Of about 8,600 clones listed, over 65% are singletons. Material: unsorted PBMCs, obtained 0.6 years before starting antiretroviral therapy. The receptor was isolated from a man aged 35-49 years with HIV.

The CDR3 coding sequence is TGTGCCACCAGCAGAGAGGGGACCGGGGAGCTGTTTTTT. Translation: CATSREGTGELFF. This chain uses TRBV15 with TRBJ2-2; no clear D gene. Trimming took 0 bases from V and 5 from J, leaving 4 bases between them. Looked up from germline, CDR1 is LNHNV and CDR2 is YYDKDF (reference sequence). This CDR3 has 13 amino acids.